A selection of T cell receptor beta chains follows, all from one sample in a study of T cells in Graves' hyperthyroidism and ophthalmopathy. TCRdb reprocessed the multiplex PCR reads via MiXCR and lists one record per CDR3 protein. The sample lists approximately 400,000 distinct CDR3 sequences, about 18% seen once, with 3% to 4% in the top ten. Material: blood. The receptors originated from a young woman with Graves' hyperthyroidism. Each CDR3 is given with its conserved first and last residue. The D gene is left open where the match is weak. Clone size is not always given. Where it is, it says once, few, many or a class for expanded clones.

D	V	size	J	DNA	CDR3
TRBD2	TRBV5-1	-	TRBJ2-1	TGCGCCAGCAGCTCCGGACTAGCGGGATTCAATGAGCAGTTCTTC	CASSSGLAGFNEQFF
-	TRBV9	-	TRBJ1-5	TGTGCCAGCAGCGTAGGTCCCGGGCAGCCCCAGCATTTT	CASSVGPGQPQHF
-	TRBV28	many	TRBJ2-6	TGTGCCAGCAGTTTTGGCAGGATCGCCTTGGGAGGGGCCAACGTCCTGACTTTC	CASSFGRIALGGANVLTF
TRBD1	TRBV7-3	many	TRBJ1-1	TGTGCCAGCAGCTTAGGGGGGGACAGGCAGAACACTGAAGCTTTCTTT	CASSLGGDRQNTEAFF
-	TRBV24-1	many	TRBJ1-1	TGTGCCACCAGTTCGACAGCGAACACTGAAGCTTTCTTT	CATSSTANTEAFF
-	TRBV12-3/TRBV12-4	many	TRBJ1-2	TGTGCCAGCGGAAGCGGACCCCTGGACTATGGCTACACCTTC	CASGSGPLDYGYTF
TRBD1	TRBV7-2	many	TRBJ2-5	TGTGCCAGCAGCCCCTCGACAGGGGTCGAGACCCAGTACTTC	CASSPSTGVETQYF
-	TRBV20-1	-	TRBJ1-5	TGCAGTGCTAGGGGCAGGGTCGATCAGCCCCAGCATTTT	CSARGRVDQPQHF
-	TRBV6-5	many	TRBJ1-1	TGTGCCAGCAGTTACTTGGACATAAAGGACACTGAAGCTTTCTTT	CASSYLDIKDTEAFF
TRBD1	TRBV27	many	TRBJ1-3	TGTGCCAGCAGCCCGTACGACAGGGGGGGTAACACCATATATTTT	CASSPYDRGGNTIYF
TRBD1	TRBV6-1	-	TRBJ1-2	TGTGCCAGCAGTGAAGCCCGGACAGGGAGGATCTATGGCTACACCTTC	CASSEARTGRIYGYTF
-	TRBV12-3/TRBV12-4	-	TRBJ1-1	TGTGCCAGCAGGCCTATGAACACTGAAGCTTTCTTT	CASRPMNTEAFF
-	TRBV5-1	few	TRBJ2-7	TGCGCCAGCAGCTTGGGGTCAGGGAAAAACGAGCAGTACTTC	CASSLGSGKNEQYF
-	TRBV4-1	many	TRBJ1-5	TGCGCCAGCAGCCGGCCGCAGGAAAATCAGCCCCAGCATTTT	CASSRPQENQPQHF
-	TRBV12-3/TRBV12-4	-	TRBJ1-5	TGTGCCAGCAGTTTAAGCGGGCAGAGCAATCAGCCCCAGCATTTT	CASSLSGQSNQPQHF
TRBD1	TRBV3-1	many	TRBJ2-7	TGTGCCAGCAGCCGTTACCGGGACAGGGCCTACGAGCAGTACTTC	CASSRYRDRAYEQYF
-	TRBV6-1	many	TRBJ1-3	TGTGCCAGCAGCCGTGCTCCATCTGGAAACACCATATATTTT	CASSRAPSGNTIYF
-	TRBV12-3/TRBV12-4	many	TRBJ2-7	TGTGCCAGCAGTTTCGACAGTTCCTACGAGCAGTACTTC	CASSFDSSYEQYF
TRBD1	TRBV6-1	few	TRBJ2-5	TGTGCCAGCAGTAGACAGGGTCGGCAGACCCAGTACTTC	CASSRQGRQTQYF
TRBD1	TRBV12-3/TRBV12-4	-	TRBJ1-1	TGTGCCAGCAGGTGGGACAGGGGGGACACTGAAGCTTTCTTT	CASRWDRGDTEAFF